This T cell receptor beta chain was sequenced during a study of neurological immune-mediated disorders. Whole-study findings and limits: Private repertoires in all groups were suggested by the finding that expanded clones across subjects shared no CDR3 amino acid sequences.

This clonotype has ten or more counts. What it recognizes is unknown. This CDR3 has 18 residues. Per germline, CDR1 MGHRA and CDR2 YSYEKL. Trimming took 2 bases from V and 6 from J; bases not matched to a gene: 18. As for the cDNA, it was generated by 5'RACE with 10-nucleotide random UMIs. TCRdb processed the 5' RACE reads anew with MiXCR; each CDR3 protein has one entry. Of about 50,000 distinct CDR3 sequences in the sample, approximately 15% were seen once. The sequenced sample consisted of PBMCs. The clonotype was recovered from a man in his sixties in good health. The chain employs TRBV4-1 and TRBJ2-7, with TRBD2 matching over 8 bases. CDR3 sequence reads: CASSQRVMLAGISGEQYF. The CDR3 coding sequence is TGCGCCAGCAGCCAAAGGGTGATGTTAGCGGGAATATCGGGCGAGCAGTACTTC.